The 10 T cell receptor beta chains below were found in one sample sequenced in a study of T cells after yellow fever vaccination. Each CDR3 protein gets one entry after TCRdb re-called the 5' RACE reads with MiXCR. The table shows roughly 32,000 distinct CDR3 sequences, with over 9.5% occurring only once. Sequenced material: PBMCs, either bulk or a sorted T-cell subset (CD4+, CD8+, memory, or dextramer-sorted; not recorded which), taken less than 16 days after the first yellow fever vaccination. These receptors all come from a man aged 18-30 years who received the YFV17D yellow fever vaccine.

This clonotype turned up a few times. The V call is TRBV7-8, the J call TRBJ2-1; weak D call: TRBD2 (6 bases). Germline CDR1 SGHVS, CDR2 FQNEAQ. This CDR3 has 14 residues. The V gene lost 5 bases and the J gene lost 6 bases, with 14 bases spanning the gap. CDR3 sequence: CASSPLGGTNEQFF. The CDR3 DNA sequence: TGTGCCAGCAGCCCCCTCGGCGGGACCAATGAGCAGTTCTTC.

By share, this clonotype counts as medium-sized. The V gene is TRBV7-2, the J gene TRBJ2-5; TRBD2 matches at 9 bases. This CDR3 has 14 amino acids. Per the germline V gene, CDR1 is SGHTA and CDR2 is FQGNSA. With V trimmed by 5 bases and J by 5 bases, 6 bases remained unmatched. Here the CDR3 DNA reads TGTGCCAGCAGCCCGGGACTAGCCTTTGAGACCCAGTACTTC. Its translation is CASSPGLAFETQYF.

V gene TRBV12-3 or TRBV12-4 combines with J gene TRBJ1-5; D gene uncertain. The CDR3 runs to 12 residues. The V and J ends lost 6 bases and 9 bases respectively, with 12 bases between them. CDR3 sequence: CASRTGVRPQHF. The CDR3 nucleotides read TGTGCCAGCAGAACCGGGGTTCGGCCCCAGCATTTT.

This clonotype was detected many times. The chain recombines TRBV28 with TRBJ2-1, with D unresolved. Germline V gene data show CDR1 as MDHEN and CDR2 as SYDVKM. Trimming left V 3 bases short and J 0 bases short, with 6 bases between. This CDR3 is 14 amino acids long. The CDR3 protein is CASSFYSSYNEQFF. The CDR3 coding sequence is TGTGCCAGCAGTTTCTACAGCTCCTACAATGAGCAGTTCTTC. The full variable domain, with the rest looked up from reference TRBV28 and TRBJ2-1, is DVKVTQSSRYLVKRTGEKVFLECVQDMDHENMFWYRQDPGLGLRLIYFSYDVKMKEKGDIPEGYSVSREKKERFSLILESASTNQTSMYLCASSFYSSYNEQFFGPGTRLTVL.

This clonotype was seen ten or more times. The rearrangement links TRBV20-1 to TRBJ1-2; D uncertain. Germline CDR1 reads DFQATT; CDR2 reads SNEGSKA (reference sequence). The CDR3 has 13 amino acids. V lost 6 bases to trimming and J lost 2 bases, with 13 bases between them. The CDR3 sequence is CSATGSRNYGYTF. The CDR3 coding sequence is TGCAGTGCCACGGGGAGCCGGAACTATGGCTACACCTTC.

This clonotype showed up many times. The chain joins TRBV12-3 or TRBV12-4 to TRBJ2-3; a possible D gene is TRBD2 (7 bases). V was cut by 7 bases and J by 1 base, with 15 bases left in between. The CDR3 has 15 residues. The CDR3 loop reads CASTLGGPRTDTQYF. DNA for the CDR3: TGTGCCAGCACCTTGGGGGGGCCCCGCACAGATACGCAGTATTTT.

This clonotype was counted ten times or more. This rearrangement joins TRBV21-1 to TRBJ2-7; the table gives TRBD2 as D, unverified against the DNA. TRBV21-1 is reported as a pseudogene. The CDR3 has 18 residues. The CDR3 here is CASSKEVEEPGLTHSYYF. The CDR3 nucleotides are TGTGCCAGCAGCAAAGAAGTGGAGGAACCGGGACTGACCCATTCGTACTACTTC.

This clonotype came up many times. The chain joins TRBV4-2 to TRBJ2-6; D remains ambiguous. The length of the CDR3 is 16 residues. Germline V gives CDR1 LGHNA, CDR2 YNFKEQ. Trimming took off 0 bases at V and 4 bases at J, with 10 bases between the two ends. CDR3 coding DNA: TGTGCCAGCAGCCAAGATGAATCCGGAGGGGCCAACGTCCTGACTTTC. Its translation: CASSQDESGGANVLTF.

This clonotype was seen at least ten times. The chain couples TRBV12-3 or TRBV12-4 to TRBJ2-3; D is tentatively TRBD1 or TRBD2 (5 bases each). The CDR3 extends over 15 amino acids. V was trimmed by 10 bases and J by 0 bases, leaving 17 bases between them. The CDR3 nucleotides are TGTGCCACTGAGAGGGGAGAGGCTAGCACAGATACGCAGTATTTT. This codes for CATERGEASTDTQYF.

Many counts were recorded for this clonotype. The chain combines TRBV9 with TRBJ2-7, with D unresolved. Germline V lookup: CDR1 SGDLS, CDR2 YYNGEE. Trimming removed 4 bases at V and 7 bases at J, with 18 bases between. The CDR3 spans 14 residues. CDR3 nucleotide sequence: TGTGCCAGCAGCTACTCCCCCTCCCCCGGGGAGCAGTACTTC. Translating gives CASSYSPSPGEQYF.